Presented here are 25 T cell receptor beta chains from one specimen sequenced in a study of chemoradiotherapy in HPV16-positive cancers. The data were produced by immunoSEQ multiplex PCR, yet TCRdb's version contains in-frame clones alone and is incomplete. The sample yields about 16,000 clones, about four fifths seen once. Sample collection was performed from a patient who underwent chemoradiotherapy. The source of these receptors is a human donor with HPV-associated anogenital cancer.

This chain links TRBV4-1 with TRBJ1-2; 7 nucleotides agree with TRBD1. The length of the CDR3 is 17 residues. The J segment lost 2 bases and the V segment lost 1 base, leaving 10 bases of the junction unmatched. Germline V gene sequence: CDR1 MGHRA, CDR2 YSYEKL. Here the CDR3 DNA reads TGCGCCAGCAGCCAAGTGAGTGCAGGGGGGCTAAACTATGGCTACACCTTC. Translating it yields CASSQVSAGGLNYGYTF.

This chain links TRBV5-1 with TRBJ1-6, with D uncertain. The CDR3 runs to 13 residues. V was pared by 6 bases and J by 0 bases, with 4 bases between. Germline loops: CDR1 SGHRS, CDR2 YFSETQ. Here the CDR3 DNA reads TGCGCCAGCAAAAGCTCCTATAATTCACCCCTCCACTTT. This translates into CASKSSYNSPLHF.

The chain uses TRBV5-1 and TRBJ2-1, with a possible D match to TRBD1 (6 bases). V lost 1 base, J lost 3 bases, and 14 bases lay in between. The germline CDR1 and CDR2 sequences are SGHRS and YFSETQ. The CDR3 has 16 amino acids. CDR3 loop: CASSLQGLRHYNEQFF. CDR3 DNA: TGCGCCAGCAGCTTGCAGGGGTTAAGGCACTACAATGAGCAGTTCTTC. The variable domain in full, with the rest retrieved from reference TRBV5-1 and TRBJ2-1, is KAGVTQTPRYLIKTRGQQVTLSCSPISGHRSVSWYQQTPGQGLQFLFEYFSETQRNKGNFPGRFSGRQFSNSRSEMNVSTLELGDSALYLCASSLQGLRHYNEQFFGPGTRLTVL.

The chain employs TRBV7-9 and TRBJ2-1, with 10 bases lining up with TRBD2. The CDR3 is 15 amino acids. The germline CDR1 and CDR2 sequences are SEHNR and FQNEAQ (reference sequence). The V segment lost 7 bases and the J segment 8 bases; nucleotides outside the gene matches: 11. Here the CDR3 DNA reads TGTGCCAGCACCCCAAGCGGGGGGGCCTTTGATGAGCAGTTCTTC. Translating it yields CASTPSGGAFDEQFF.

V usage is TRBV5-6 and J usage is TRBJ2-2, with TRBD1 identical over 9 bases. CDR1 is SGHDT, CDR2 YYEEEE, per germline. The ends lost 0 bases at V and 9 bases at J; junction bases unmatched: 9. The CDR3 is 16 amino acids. The chain's CDR3 is CASSLVGTGSYRELFF. The CDR3 bases are TGTGCCAGCAGCTTGGTCGGGACAGGGTCGTACCGGGAGCTGTTTTTT.

The rearrangement links TRBV7-2 to TRBJ2-1, with 8 positions matching TRBD2. V dropped 4 bases and J dropped 0; count of bases not matched to a gene: 8. The germline gives CDR1 SGHTA, CDR2 FQGNSA. The CDR3 loop spans 17 amino acids. CDR3 sequence: CASSSPRGGSSYNEQFF. The CDR3 nucleotides read TGTGCCAGCAGCTCTCCCCGCGGGGGGAGCTCCTACAATGAGCAGTTCTTC.

The rearrangement joins TRBV13 to TRBJ2-1; the D is unclear. The germline gives CDR1 PRHDT, CDR2 FYEKMQ (reference sequence). CDR3 length equals 14 residues. V gave up 3 bases and J gave up 8 bases, with 14 bases separating them. The CDR3 is CASSFWPSWDEQFF. CDR3 DNA sequence: TGTGCCAGCAGCTTCTGGCCTAGTTGGGATGAGCAGTTCTTC.

In its sample, this clone was seen a few times. This chain links TRBV4-3 with TRBJ2-7, with D unresolved. Deletions cut 0 bases from V and 7 bases from J, with 10 bases between. Germline lookup yields CDR1 LGHNA and CDR2 YSLEER. The CDR3 is 13 amino acids. The CDR3 loop reads CASSQEAEREQYF. The CDR3 nucleotides read TGCGCCAGCAGCCAAGAGGCCGAACGAGAGCAGTACTTC.

This sequence joins TRBV7-8 and TRBJ1-5; D call uncertain. This CDR3 region has 15 residues. Germline CDR1 is SGHVS and CDR2 is FQNEAQ. The V end was cut by 3 bases, the J end by 1 base, with 10 bases between. CDR3: CASSFEGRSNQPQHF. CDR3 in DNA: TGTGCCAGCAGCTTTGAGGGCAGGAGCAATCAGCCCCAGCATTTT.

The chain links TRBV6-6 to TRBJ1-5; D gene uncertain. CDR3 size: 15 residues. V was trimmed by 2 bases and J by 0 bases, leaving 8 bases between them. Germline loops: CDR1 MNHNY, CDR2 SVGAGI (reference sequence). CDR3 DNA sequence: TGTGCCAGCAGTTACAACAGTTATAGCAATCAGCCCCAGCATTTT. Encoded protein: CASSYNSYSNQPQHF.

V is TRBV30 and J is TRBJ2-2; tentative D call: TRBD2 (5 bases). This CDR3 has 11 residues. Trimming pared 7 bases from V and 6 bases from J, leaving 9 bases between. Germline-derived CDR1 and CDR2 are GTSNPN and SVGIG (reference sequence). The CDR3: CASGRPGELFF. CDR3 bases: TGTGCCTCGGGGAGACCCGGGGAGCTGTTTTTT. Filled out from reference TRBV30 and TRBJ2-2, the complete variable domain reads SQTIHQWPATLVQPVGSPLSLECTVEGTSNPNLYWYRQAAGRGLQLLFYSVGIGQISSEVPQNLSASRPQDRQFILSSKKLLLSDSGFYLCASGRPGELFFGEGSRLTVL.

The V and J genes are TRBV5-1 and TRBJ1-6, with unresolved D. The CDR3 consists of 13 residues. From germline, CDR1 is SGHRS and CDR2 YFSETQ. Trimming took 0 bases from V and 7 from J, leaving 5 bases between them. DNA of the CDR3: TGCGCCAGCAGCTTGGATCTGAATTCACCCCTCCACTTT. Amino acids: CASSLDLNSPLHF. Full variable domain (remainder filled in from reference TRBV5-1 and TRBJ1-6): KAGVTQTPRYLIKTRGQQVTLSCSPISGHRSVSWYQQTPGQGLQFLFEYFSETQRNKGNFPGRFSGRQFSNSRSEMNVSTLELGDSALYLCASSLDLNSPLHFGNGTRLTVT.

This chain joins TRBV5-4 and TRBJ2-2; perhaps TRBD1 as D (6 bases). This CDR3 region has 15 residues. V was clipped by 2 bases and J by 7 bases, with 15 bases between them. The germline gives CDR1 SGHNT, CDR2 YYREEE (reference sequence). CDR3 coding DNA: TGTGCCAGCAGCTTAAAGACAGGCCACGGCGGGGAGCTGTTTTTT. This codes for CASSLKTGHGGELFF.

This CDR3 is CATSRSARGGPYQPQHF. As DNA, the CDR3 is TGTGCCACCAGCAGATCAGCGAGGGGGGGACCCTATCAGCCCCAGCATTTT. This chain joins TRBV15 and TRBJ1-5; possibly TRBD1 for D (6 bases). CDR3 length equals 17 residues. V lost 2 bases and J lost 5, with 19 bases in between. CDR1 is LNHNV, CDR2 YYDKDF, per germline (reference sequence).

The chain employs TRBV28 and TRBJ1-6, with D uncertain. The V and J ends lost 4 bases and 9 bases respectively, with 13 bases between them. The CDR3 is made up of 14 amino acids. Germline lookup yields CDR1 MDHEN and CDR2 SYDVKM. The chain's CDR3 is CASSSPVSGSPLHF. The CDR3 coding sequence is TGTGCCAGCAGTTCCCCGGTTTCGGGTTCACCCCTCCACTTT.

About this clone itself: A read error may account for a junction end that differs from germline. The rearrangement uses TRBV7-8 and TRBJ2-2; D not certain. Per the germline V gene, CDR1 is SGHVS and CDR2 is FQNEAQ. The CDR3 extends over 15 amino acids. CDR3 sequence reads: CASRLGSRNTGELFF. The CDR3 nucleotides read TGTGCCAGCAGGTTAGGATCCCGAAACACCGGGGAGCTGTTTTTT.

V is TRBV29-1 and J is TRBJ2-1, with D perhaps TRBD1 or TRBD2 (6 bases each). The CDR3 is 14 residues long. The germline V gene has CDR1 SQVTM and CDR2 ANQGSEA. The V and J ends lost 5 bases and 3 bases respectively, with 14 bases between them. Written as DNA, the CDR3 is TGCAGCGTTCGGGGGCAGGCTATCTACAATGAGCAGTTCTTC. It translates to CSVRGQAIYNEQFF.

J is TRBJ1-1 and V is TRBV6-6; D is unclear. The V end lost 2 bases, the J end lost 1 base, and 8 bases lay between the germline ends. Germline CDR1 reads MNHNY; CDR2 reads SVGAGI (reference sequence). The CDR3 length is 14 residues. CDR3 nucleotides: TGTGCCAGCAGTTACCCCCCTGAGAACACTGAAGCTTTCTTT. Translation gives CASSYPPENTEAFF.

The rearrangement joins TRBV5-5 to TRBJ2-5; D remains ambiguous. The CDR3 sequence is 17 residues long. Looked up from germline, CDR1 is SGHKS and CDR2 is YYEKEE (reference sequence). V was cut by 0 bases and J by 0 bases, with 15 bases left in between. CDR3 amino acids: CASSLGVGQTYQETQYF. The CDR3 DNA reads TGTGCCAGCAGCTTGGGGGTAGGGCAGACGTACCAAGAGACCCAGTACTTC.

The table lists this clone with a few counts. The chain links TRBV4-1 to TRBJ2-6; the D gene is possibly TRBD1 (5 bases). Trimming cost V 1 base and J 0 bases, with 16 bases left between them. CDR1 MGHRA and CDR2 YSYEKL come from the germline V gene. This CDR3 region has 19 residues. CDR3 protein: CASSQAGQVRYSGANVLTF. The DNA of the CDR3 is TGCGCCAGCAGCCAAGCCGGACAAGTAAGATACTCTGGGGCCAACGTCCTGACTTTC.

In this sample, this clone turned up once. The V gene is TRBV5-1, the J gene TRBJ1-5; a possible D gene is TRBD1 (6 bases). V was trimmed by 2 bases and J by 5 bases, leaving 14 bases between them. The CDR3 runs 15 residues. Looked up from germline, CDR1 is SGHRS and CDR2 is YFSETQ. As DNA, the CDR3 is TGCGCCAGCAGCTTTACAGGGAATCTCGATCAGCCCCAGCATTTT. Residues: CASSFTGNLDQPQHF.

The chain employs TRBV11-3 and TRBJ2-7, with 12 positions matching TRBD1. The length of the CDR3 is 17 residues. V trimming: 11 bases; J trimming: 5 bases; junction bases outside the gene matches: 19. CDR1 is SGHNT and CDR2 is YENEEA in the germline V gene. The CDR3 sequence: CARPSGITGTGGHEQYF. The CDR3 DNA follows: TGTGCCCGCCCCTCGGGGATCACCGGGACAGGGGGCCACGAGCAGTACTTC.

This sequence joins TRBV28 and TRBJ2-7; 7 nucleotides align to TRBD1. V lost 4 bases, J lost 1 base, and 4 bases stayed unmatched. Germline loops: CDR1 MDHEN, CDR2 SYDVKM. This CDR3 is 14 amino acids long. The CDR3 region is CASSYRGLSYEQYF. DNA of the CDR3: TGTGCCAGCAGTTACAGGGGTCTTTCCTACGAGCAGTACTTC.

J is TRBJ2-5 and V is TRBV25-1; 7 bases fit TRBD2. J gave up 7 bases and V 8 bases, and 10 bases lay outside the gene matches. The CDR3 sequence is 13 residues long. CDR1 is MGHDK and CDR2 is SYGVNS in the germline V gene. The CDR3 spells CASQGLWGGTQYF. In DNA, the CDR3 is TGTGCCAGCCAGGGACTTTGGGGGGGGACCCAGTACTTC. The full variable domain, its missing parts supplied by reference TRBV25-1 and TRBJ2-5, is EADIYQTPRYLVIGTGKKITLECSQTMGHDKMYWYQQDPGMELHLIHYSYGVNSTEKGDLSSESTVSRIRTEHFPLTLESARPSHTSQYLCASQGLWGGTQYFGPGTRLLVL.

The rearrangement links TRBV6-7 to TRBJ1-5; TRBD1 is a possible D gene (5 bases). TRBV6-7 is annotated as an ORF whose role is uncertain. There are 15 residues in the CDR3. V lost 7 bases to trimming and J lost 2 bases, with 15 bases between them. Written as DNA, the CDR3 is TGTGCCAGCATGGACGGGGGATCGGGCAATCAGCCCCAGCATTTT. This gives the protein CASMDGGSGNQPQHF.